This passage covers 22 T cell receptor beta chains from one sample sequenced in a study of cytomegalovirus exposure and HLA in healthy donors. Researchers ran the PCR with 60 Vbeta and 13 Jbeta primers. Method: immunoSEQ multiplex PCR; TCRdb's copy keeps in-frame clones and lacks some. The top ten clones hold over 4% of a sample with about 110,000 clones, about 76% of them seen once. Material for sequencing was PBMCs. The receptors come from a man aged 25 to 45 in good health and CMV-seropositive.

Only one count was recorded for this clone. One end of the junction fails to match germline, which may point to a read error. The DNA for the CDR3 is TGTTCCAGCAGCTTAGGTGGTGGGACAGGTGGAAACACCATATATTTT. Its translation: CSSSLGGGTGGNTIYF. The chain couples TRBV7-9 to TRBJ1-3; 8 positions match TRBD1. CDR3 length: 16 residues. Germline V CDR1 and CDR2: SEHNR, FQNEAQ (reference sequence).

The rearrangement links TRBV19 to TRBJ2-2, with D possibly being TRBD2 (6 bases). This CDR3 is built from 16 residues. V shed 8 bases and J shed 8 bases, with 24 bases lying between them. Germline CDR1 reads LNHDA; CDR2 reads SQIVND (reference sequence). CDR3 bases: TGTGCCAGTCAAGTAGGGGCGGGGAGACGTTCTGGGGAGCTGTTTTTT. Amino acids: CASQVGAGRRSGELFF.

This clone was counted between two and nine times. The rearrangement links TRBV7-9 to TRBJ2-7, with D maybe TRBD2 (5 bases). The CDR3 contains 12 residues. The germline V gene encodes CDR1 SEHNR and CDR2 FQNEAQ (reference sequence). Deletions cut 8 bases from V and 5 bases from J, with 13 bases between. This CDR3 reads CASSEVRNEQYF. The DNA for the CDR3 is TGTGCCAGCTCGGAGGTGCGGAACGAGCAGTACTTC.

Of note for this clone: One end of the junction does not line up with germline, which may come from a read error. The chain couples TRBV15 to TRBJ1-2; TRBD1 agrees at 8 bases. The CDR3 totals 15 residues. Germline CDR1 LNHNV, CDR2 YYDKDF (reference sequence). CDR3 region: CATSRARTGWGGYPF. CDR3 bases: TGTGCCACCAGCAGAGCTCGGACAGGGTGGGGAGGCTACCCCTTC.

The chain uses TRBV19 and TRBJ2-2, with TRBD2 matching 10 bases. V lost 4 bases, J lost 1 base, and 6 bases stayed unmatched. Germline V gene sequence: CDR1 LNHDA, CDR2 SQIVND (reference sequence). This CDR3 is 17 amino acids long. DNA for the CDR3: TGTGCCAGTAGTACCCCGAGGACTAGCGGGAACACCGGGGAGCTGTTTTTT. Translation gives CASSTPRTSGNTGELFF.

The chain recombines TRBV5-4 with TRBJ2-7; 7 nucleotides line up with TRBD2. The V segment lost 6 bases and the J segment 0 bases; nucleotides outside the gene matches: 3. The CDR3 is made up of 13 amino acids. Germline V gives CDR1 SGHNT, CDR2 YYREEE (reference sequence). This chain's CDR3 is CASTAGDSYEQYF. The CDR3 nucleotides read TGTGCCAGCACTGCGGGGGACTCCTACGAGCAGTACTTC.

The chain uses TRBV6-1 and TRBJ2-2; no clear D. Trimming shortened V by 5 bases and J by 3 bases, and 4 bases separated the two germline ends. The CDR3 sequence is 12 residues long. CDR1 is MNHNS, CDR2 SASEGT, per germline. In nucleotides, the CDR3 is TGTGCCAGCAGTACTGACACCGGGGAGCTGTTTTTT. Translation: CASSTDTGELFF.

This clone appeared a single time. This chain connects TRBV7-3 to TRBJ2-7; D is unresolved. V gave up 1 base and J gave up 3 bases, with 7 bases separating them. CDR3 length: 13 residues. The germline V gene encodes CDR1 SGHTA and CDR2 FQGTGA. The CDR3 nucleotides are TGTGCCAGCAGCTTAAGCTCGGGCTACGAGCAGTACTTC. Its protein is CASSLSSGYEQYF.

The chain couples TRBV6-6 to TRBJ1-4; TRBD1 aligns across 8 bases. Germline V CDR1 and CDR2: MNHNY, SVGAGI (reference sequence). After removal of 7 bases from V and 4 bases from J, the junction contained 8 bases not matched to a gene. The CDR3 spans 15 residues. The CDR3 reads CASTQDRGINEKLFF. CDR3 nucleotides: TGTGCCAGCACCCAAGACAGGGGAATTAATGAAAAACTGTTTTTT.

The V and J genes are TRBV9 and TRBJ2-5; 11 bases are shared with TRBD2. Germline CDR1 and CDR2: SGDLS and YYNGEE. This CDR3 has 15 amino acids. The trim removed 6 bases at V and 1 base at J, leaving 5 bases unmatched. CDR3 sequence: CASTLTSGAQETQYF. The CDR3 region has the DNA TGTGCCAGCACCCTGACTAGCGGGGCCCAAGAGACCCAGTACTTC.

The chain has TRBV2 and TRBJ1-6; D is perhaps TRBD1 (6 bases). CDR1 is SNHLY, CDR2 FYNNEI, per germline. The CDR3 spans 16 residues. Trimming took off 4 bases at V and 7 bases at J, with 17 bases between the two ends. This CDR3 reads CASSGGGPGLNSPLHF. CDR3 DNA sequence: TGTGCCAGCAGTGGGGGGGGGCCCGGACTCAATTCACCCCTCCACTTT.

The genes are TRBV15 and TRBJ1-2; the D gene is possibly TRBD1 (5 bases). The V gene's germline CDR1 is LNHNV and CDR2 YYDKDF (reference sequence). The CDR3 loop spans 14 amino acids. V was pared by 6 bases and J by 4 bases, with 15 bases between. As DNA, the CDR3 is TGTGCCACCAGTCCGCAAAGGGGTTCCTATGGCTACACCTTC. This codes for CATSPQRGSYGYTF.

The chain is built from TRBV5-1 and TRBJ1-2, with 7 bases matching TRBD1. The CDR3 length is 14 residues. J gave up 3 bases and V 5 bases, and 7 bases lay outside the gene matches. Per the germline V gene, CDR1 is SGHRS and CDR2 is YFSETQ. The CDR3 sequence: CASRQGNEDYGYTF. DNA of the CDR3: TGCGCCAGCAGACAGGGGAACGAGGACTATGGCTACACCTTC.

In DNA, the CDR3 is TGTGCCAGCAGGCGAGACCAAGAGACCCAGTACTTC. Its protein is CASRRDQETQYF. J is TRBJ2-5 and V is TRBV7-9; D unclear. The CDR3 contains 12 residues. The V gene's germline CDR1 is SEHNR and CDR2 FQNEAQ (reference sequence). Trimming pared 6 bases from V and 0 bases from J, leaving 5 bases between.

The chain uses TRBV5-1 and TRBJ2-5; D not certain. Trimming shortened V by 2 bases and J by 2 bases, and 10 bases separated the two germline ends. The CDR3 consists of 14 residues. Germline loops: CDR1 SGHRS, CDR2 YFSETQ. CDR3 bases: TGCGCCAGCAGCTTCTCGGGTAGACAAGAGACCCAGTACTTC. It specifies CASSFSGRQETQYF. Filled out from reference TRBV5-1 and TRBJ2-5, the complete variable domain reads KAGVTQTPRYLIKTRGQQVTLSCSPISGHRSVSWYQQTPGQGLQFLFEYFSETQRNKGNFPGRFSGRQFSNSRSEMNVSTLELGDSALYLCASSFSGRQETQYFGPGTRLLVL.

This chain connects TRBV19 to TRBJ1-5; no definite D call. V gave up 7 bases and J gave up 2 bases, with 15 bases separating them. This CDR3 region has 15 residues. Germline V gene lookup returns CDR1 LNHDA and CDR2 SQIVND (reference sequence). DNA for the CDR3: TGTGCCAGTAAGGTCGTAGGAGCTCGCAATCAGCCCCAGCATTTT. Protein: CASKVVGARNQPQHF.

The CDR3 region has the DNA TGTGCCAGTAGTGACTGGGGACAGCAAGGGGAGACCCAGTACTTC. Its protein product is CASSDWGQQGETQYF. The chain combines TRBV19 with TRBJ2-5; the match to TRBD1 covers 7 bases. V was clipped by 5 bases and J by 5 bases; unmatched bases: 11. The CDR3 covers 15 residues. Germline CDR1 reads LNHDA; CDR2 reads SQIVND (reference sequence).

The chain carries TRBV2 and TRBJ2-2, with D maybe TRBD2 (6 bases). Trimming cost V 7 bases and J 6 bases, with 9 bases left between them. The CDR3 loop spans 12 amino acids. Germline V gene lookup returns CDR1 SNHLY and CDR2 FYNNEI. CDR3 nucleotide sequence: TGTGCCAGCAATTGGGGGGCCGGGGAGCTGTTTTTT. Protein: CASNWGAGELFF.

This rearrangement joins TRBV14 to TRBJ2-3; no clear D gene. CDR1 and CDR2 from the germline V gene are SGHDN and FVKESK. V was trimmed by 5 bases and J by 8 bases, leaving 14 bases between them. This CDR3 contains 13 residues. The CDR3 spells CASSGALASTQYF. Written as DNA, the CDR3 is TGTGCCAGCAGCGGAGCCTTGGCTAGTACGCAGTATTTT.

This clone was recorded a few times. The rearrangement links TRBV5-1 to TRBJ1-2; a possible D gene is TRBD1 (5 bases). V was trimmed by 1 base and J by 4 bases, leaving 17 bases between them. The germline gives CDR1 SGHRS, CDR2 YFSETQ. The CDR3 has 16 residues. This CDR3 is CASSLWRAGQPYGYTF. The CDR3 DNA sequence: TGCGCCAGCAGCTTGTGGCGAGCAGGGCAACCCTATGGCTACACCTTC. The variable domain in full, completed from reference TRBV5-1 and TRBJ1-2, reads KAGVTQTPRYLIKTRGQQVTLSCSPISGHRSVSWYQQTPGQGLQFLFEYFSETQRNKGNFPGRFSGRQFSNSRSEMNVSTLELGDSALYLCASSLWRAGQPYGYTFGSGTRLTVV.

V usage is TRBV4-3 and J usage is TRBJ2-7, with D uncertain. V shed 0 bases and J shed 1 base, with 10 bases lying between them. Germline values: CDR1 LGHNA, CDR2 YSLEER. CDR3 length: 15 residues. The CDR3 DNA reads TGCGCCAGCAGCCAAGATCTCGTTCGGTCCTACGAGCAGTACTTC. Its protein is CASSQDLVRSYEQYF.

This chain joins TRBV4-2 and TRBJ2-1, with D maybe TRBD2 (6 bases). Germline loops: CDR1 LGHNA, CDR2 YNFKEQ. The CDR3 is made up of 17 amino acids. V lost 3 bases to trimming and J lost 8 bases, with 23 bases between them. The chain's CDR3 is CASSHGLAGSIGYEQFF. The CDR3 DNA sequence: TGTGCCAGCAGCCATGGTCTGGCGGGGTCGATCGGGTATGAGCAGTTCTTC.